Each of the 2 T cell receptor beta chains below was sequenced from the same sample in a study of blood T cell repertoires in COVID-19. Sequencing was performed with immunoSEQ multiplex PCR; in TCRdb, only in-frame clones are kept and a portion is missing. The table has some 190,000 clones, about 80% seen once; the top ten hold 14%. The sequencing sample was made of PBMCs or T cells enriched from blood (not recorded which). These receptors were taken from a man in his sixties who had been exposed to COVID-19.

The chain carries TRBV10-1 and TRBJ2-7; 10 bases agree with TRBD1. This CDR3 is built from 14 residues. The germline V gene has CDR1 WNHNN and CDR2 SYGVQD (reference sequence). V lost 6 bases, J lost 6 bases, and 8 bases stayed unmatched. DNA for the CDR3: TGCGCCAGCAGGGCCGGGACAGGGGCGAGCGAGCAGTACTTC. This gives the protein CASRAGTGASEQYF.

The chain links TRBV30 to TRBJ1-1; 7 bases are a match to TRBD1. Germline V gives CDR1 GTSNPN, CDR2 SVGIG (reference sequence). This CDR3 has 11 amino acids. The J segment lost 10 bases and the V segment lost 4 bases, leaving 6 bases of the junction unmatched. CDR3 DNA: TGTGCCTGGACAGGGGGTATTGGAGCTTTCTTT. Residues: CAWTGGIGAFF.